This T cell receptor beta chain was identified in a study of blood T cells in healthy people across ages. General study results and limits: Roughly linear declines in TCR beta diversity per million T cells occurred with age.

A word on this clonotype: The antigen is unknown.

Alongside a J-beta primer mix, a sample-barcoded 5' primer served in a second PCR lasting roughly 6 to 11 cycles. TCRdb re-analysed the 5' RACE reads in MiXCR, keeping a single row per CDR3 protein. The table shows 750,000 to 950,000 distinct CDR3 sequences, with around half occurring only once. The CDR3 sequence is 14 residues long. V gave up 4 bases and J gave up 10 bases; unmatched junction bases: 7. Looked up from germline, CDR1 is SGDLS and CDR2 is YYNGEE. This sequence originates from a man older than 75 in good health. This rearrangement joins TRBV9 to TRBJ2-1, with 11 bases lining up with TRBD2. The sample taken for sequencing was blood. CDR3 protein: CASSLDGTSGEQFF. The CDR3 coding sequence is TGTGCCAGCAGCCTCGACGGGACTAGCGGCGAGCAGTTCTTC.